These T cell receptor beta chains were read from a single sample in a study of cytomegalovirus exposure and HLA in healthy donors. TCRdb's copy holds only in-frame clones and misses some; the assay was immunoSEQ multiplex PCR. The table lists 150,000 to 200,000 clones, 75% to 85% of them singletons. Sequencing was done on a sample of PBMCs. These receptors all stem from a young woman in good health and CMV-seropositive. CDR3s leave out the opening cysteine and the closing phenylalanine or tryptophan. The D gene is left open where the match is weak.

v_gene	j_gene	d_gene	CDR3aa
TRBV19	TRBJ2-7	TRBD1	ASSPGQGVSYEQY
TRBV18	TRBJ1-1	TRBD1	ASSHDRDEAF
TRBV30	TRBJ1-1	-	AWSEVVAEAF
TRBV28	TRBJ2-7	TRBD2	ASSLWTSGGHIYEQY
TRBV28	TRBJ1-1	-	ASSGDTEAF
TRBV28	TRBJ1-5	TRBD1	ASTGGQPQH
TRBV5-1	TRBJ2-3	-	ASSPWSREQTSTDTQY
TRBV29-1	TRBJ2-7	-	SVEVGAGSEQY
TRBV6-1	TRBJ2-1	TRBD2	ASTSGGIHNEQF
TRBV28	TRBJ2-5	-	ASLPGALKGETQY
TRBV7-9	TRBJ2-7	TRBD1	ASSLDRAYEQY
TRBV29-1	TRBJ2-1	TRBD2	SVVSGTSGSSYNEQF
TRBV5-5	-	TRBD1	ASRLGQGASYAYEQY
TRBV9	TRBJ2-5	-	ASSPDLMLETQY
TRBV11-2	TRBJ2-5	TRBD2	ASSSGSGDQETQY
TRBV7-8	TRBJ2-1	TRBD2	ASSSKGLARISNEQF
TRBV4-2	TRBJ1-3	-	ASSQERAPGGNTIY
TRBV2	TRBJ2-3	TRBD2	ASSSGTSGVDTQY
TRBV11-3	TRBJ1-1	-	ASSLRAGMNTEAF
TRBV6-6	TRBJ2-3	-	ASSYAARGRDTQY
TRBV5-5	TRBJ1-2	-	ASSLVVGQAGSYGYT
TRBV4-2	TRBJ2-7	-	ASSPGGGTSYEQY
TRBV30	TRBJ2-1	-	AWSVLRDEQF
TRBV28	TRBJ2-1	TRBD1	ASSKPGTGAYNEQF
TRBV6-1	TRBJ1-4	-	ASSDRTATNEKLF
TRBV7-9	TRBJ2-3	TRBD2	ASSLAAGGPDTQY
TRBV4-1	TRBJ2-5	TRBD2	ASSQERIAGRWQETQY
TRBV7-8	TRBJ2-7	TRBD1	ASSLVGQGAYEQY
TRBV6-1	TRBJ2-5	-	ASSESVAQETQY
TRBV4-1	TRBJ2-7	TRBD2	ASSSLTSGRTYEQY
TRBV6-5	TRBJ1-3	TRBD1	ASSYGTDLGNTIY
TRBV5-1	TRBJ2-3	-	ASSLMIRATDTQY
TRBV11-2	TRBJ2-5	-	ASSFLGGRGKETQY
TRBV7-6	TRBJ2-3	-	ASGPEADTQY
TRBV2	TRBJ2-2	-	ASGGANTGELF
TRBV4-3	TRBJ1-2	-	ASSQDQATPSQHGYT
TRBV19	TRBJ2-3	TRBD1	ASSGWDRGLSDTQY
TRBV7-2	TRBJ2-7	TRBD1	ASGQGAAYEQY
TRBV4-1	TRBJ2-1	TRBD2	ASSQGTSGSYNEQF
TRBV23-1	TRBJ1-4	TRBD1	ASTHPKRGRGEKLF
TRBV28	TRBJ1-1	-	ASSLRQTNTEAF
TRBV29-1	TRBJ1-1	-	SVGWGPEEAF